The following is a T cell receptor (beta chain) sequence with its context. This record comes from a study of CD8 T cells in ankylosing spondylitis. This CDR3 region has 15 residues. V shed 5 bases, J shed 5 bases, and the junction held 7 bases outside the gene matches. Germline loops: CDR1 SGHVS, CDR2 FNYEAQ. TCRdb re-derived calls from the 5' RACE reads in MiXCR, one entry per CDR3 protein. Seen here are some 300,000 distinct CDR3 sequences, more than 20% observed once, and the top ten hold 3.5%. The chain carries TRBV7-6 and TRBJ2-3; 10 bases align to TRBD2. The TCR sequence derives from a female donor with ankylosing spondylitis or in good health (not recorded which). The sequenced material came from blood, either unsorted or a sorted T cell fraction (not recorded which). CDR3 protein: CASSPRTSGGDTQYF. The DNA of the CDR3 is TGTGCCAGCAGCCCCCGGACTAGCGGCGGAGATACGCAGTATTTT.